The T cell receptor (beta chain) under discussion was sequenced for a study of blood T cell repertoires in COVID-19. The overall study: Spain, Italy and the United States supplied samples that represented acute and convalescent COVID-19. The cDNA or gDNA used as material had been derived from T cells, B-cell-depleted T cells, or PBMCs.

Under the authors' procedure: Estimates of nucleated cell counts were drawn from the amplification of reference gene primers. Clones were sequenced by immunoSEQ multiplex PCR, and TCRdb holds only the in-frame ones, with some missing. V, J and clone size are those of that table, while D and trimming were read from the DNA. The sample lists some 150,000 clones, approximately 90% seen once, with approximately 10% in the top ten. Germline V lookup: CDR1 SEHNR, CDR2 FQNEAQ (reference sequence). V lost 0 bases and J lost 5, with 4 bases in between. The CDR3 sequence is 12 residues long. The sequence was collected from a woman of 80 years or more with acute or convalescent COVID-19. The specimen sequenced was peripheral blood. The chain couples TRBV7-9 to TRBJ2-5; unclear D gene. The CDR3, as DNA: TGTGCCAGCAGCTTAGCTCGGGAGACCCAGTACTTC. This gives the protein CASSLARETQYF.